A selection of T cell receptor beta chains follows, all from one sample in a study of metastatic and nonmetastatic thyroid tumors. TCRdb re-called the PCR reads through MiXCR. The table has under 20,000 clones, roughly 15% seen once. Sequenced input: blood. The receptor set was obtained from a male donor with papillary thyroid cancer or a benign thyroid nodule (not recorded which). Some clones in this sample may be carry-over from other donors' samples. Each CDR3 is given with its conserved first and last residue. Fields, in order: clone size, D gene, V gene, J gene, CDR3 DNA, CDR3 protein. D genes are given only for firm matches. Rows give clone size only sometimes, using once, few, many, or a class for an expanded clone.

clone_size: .
d_call: .
v_call: TRBV19
j_call: TRBJ2-3
cdr3_nt: TGTGCCAGTAGTATATATCCCATTTGGGCAGATACGCAGTATTTT
cdr3_aa: CASSIYPIWADTQYF

clone_size: many
d_call: .
v_call: TRBV3-1
j_call: TRBJ1-1
cdr3_nt: TGTGCCAGCAGCCACATCGGATTCAACACTGAAGCTTTCTTT
cdr3_aa: CASSHIGFNTEAFF

clone_size: once
d_call: .
v_call: TRBV5-1
j_call: TRBJ1-2
cdr3_nt: TGCGCCAGCAGCTTGGAAGTAGGACGGACGTATGGCTACACCTTC
cdr3_aa: CASSLEVGRTYGYTF

clone_size: few
d_call: .
v_call: TRBV5-1
j_call: TRBJ2-7
cdr3_nt: TGCGCCAGCAGCTTTCCTGTCGAGCGGTGGGGGGCCTACGAGCAGTACTTC
cdr3_aa: CASSFPVERWGAYEQYF

clone_size: many
d_call: .
v_call: TRBV5-5
j_call: TRBJ1-4
cdr3_nt: TGTGCCAGCAGCTTGGAAGTGGGGGAGGAAAAACTGTTTTTT
cdr3_aa: CASSLEVGEEKLFF

clone_size: many
d_call: TRBD1
v_call: TRBV20-1
j_call: TRBJ2-5
cdr3_nt: TGCAGTGCTAGGTCAGGGGGCCAAGAGACCCAGTACTTC
cdr3_aa: CSARSGGQETQYF

clone_size: .
d_call: .
v_call: TRBV9
j_call: TRBJ2-7
cdr3_nt: TGTGCCAGCAGCGTAGGAGGGATCTTCTACGAGCAGTACTTC
cdr3_aa: CASSVGGIFYEQYF

clone_size: many
d_call: .
v_call: TRBV3-1
j_call: TRBJ2-7
cdr3_nt: TGTGCCAGCAGCCTTAGGGGACATTCTTCCTACGAGCAGTACTTC
cdr3_aa: CASSLRGHSSYEQYF

clone_size: many
d_call: TRBD1
v_call: TRBV9
j_call: TRBJ2-3
cdr3_nt: TGTGCCAGCAGCGCCGCAGGGGGACAGAGGACAGATACGCAGTATTTT
cdr3_aa: CASSAAGGQRTDTQYF

clone_size: many
d_call: .
v_call: TRBV4-2
j_call: TRBJ1-3
cdr3_nt: TGTGCCAGCAGCCAAGACGGAGGCGCTGGAAACACCATATATTTT
cdr3_aa: CASSQDGGAGNTIYF

clone_size: many
d_call: TRBD2
v_call: TRBV20-1
j_call: TRBJ2-3
cdr3_nt: TGCAGTGCTTCCCGGACTAGCGGATCGAGGGGAGATACGCAGTATTTT
cdr3_aa: CSASRTSGSRGDTQYF

clone_size: many
d_call: .
v_call: TRBV9
j_call: TRBJ1-2
cdr3_nt: TGTGCCAGCACCGTTACGGGGGCTAGCGACTATGGCTACACCTTC
cdr3_aa: CASTVTGASDYGYTF

clone_size: .
d_call: .
v_call: TRBV2
j_call: TRBJ2-3
cdr3_nt: TGTGCCAGCAGTGGGGGCAGGGGCCTCACAGATACGCAGTATTTT
cdr3_aa: CASSGGRGLTDTQYF

clone_size: many
d_call: .
v_call: TRBV18
j_call: TRBJ1-2
cdr3_nt: TGTGCCAGCTCACCCTTGCAGGGGTCGAACTATGGCTACACCTTC
cdr3_aa: CASSPLQGSNYGYTF

clone_size: many
d_call: .
v_call: TRBV20-1
j_call: TRBJ2-5
cdr3_nt: TGCAGTGCTGGCACCAGCGATCAAGAGACCCAGTACTTC
cdr3_aa: CSAGTSDQETQYF

clone_size: many
d_call: .
v_call: TRBV7-2
j_call: TRBJ1-4
cdr3_nt: TGTGCCAGCAGCTTAGCCAATCATGCGGGAAAACTGTTTTTT
cdr3_aa: CASSLANHAGKLFF

clone_size: .
d_call: .
v_call: TRBV6-1
j_call: TRBJ2-7
cdr3_nt: TGTGCCAGCACTGGGAGGTCTCTCCCCCTTCGCTACGAGCAGTACTTC
cdr3_aa: CASTGRSLPLRYEQYF

clone_size: many
d_call: TRBD1
v_call: TRBV6-1
j_call: TRBJ2-7
cdr3_nt: TGTGCCGGCAGTGAAGGGGGACAGGCCTACGAGCAGTACTTC
cdr3_aa: CAGSEGGQAYEQYF

clone_size: many
d_call: .
v_call: TRBV6-1
j_call: TRBJ1-5
cdr3_nt: TGTGCCAGCGCGGGGGCGGGGGGGCCCAATCAGCCCCAGCATTTT
cdr3_aa: CASAGAGGPNQPQHF

clone_size: many
d_call: .
v_call: TRBV6-1
j_call: TRBJ1-1
cdr3_nt: TGTGCCAGCAGAACCCGAGGGGGGGGGGGCCCCACTGAAGCTTTCTTT
cdr3_aa: CASRTRGGGGPTEAFF

clone_size: .
d_call: TRBD1
v_call: TRBV11-2
j_call: TRBJ1-1
cdr3_nt: TGTGCCAGCAGCACCAGGACAGGGAAGGCTGAAGCTTTCTTT
cdr3_aa: CASSTRTGKAEAFF

clone_size: many
d_call: .
v_call: TRBV19
j_call: TRBJ1-3
cdr3_nt: TGTGCCGTCGGACAGAGCCTCCTCTCTGGAAACACCATATATTTT
cdr3_aa: CAVGQSLLSGNTIYF

clone_size: many
d_call: TRBD1
v_call: TRBV9
j_call: TRBJ2-3
cdr3_nt: TGTGCCAGCAGCGCCACGGGACAGTCCACAGATACGCAGTATTTT
cdr3_aa: CASSATGQSTDTQYF

clone_size: many
d_call: .
v_call: TRBV19
j_call: TRBJ2-5
cdr3_nt: TGTGCCAGTTTAGGAGAGACCCAGTACTTC
cdr3_aa: CASLGETQYF

clone_size: many
d_call: .
v_call: TRBV6-1
j_call: TRBJ2-1
cdr3_nt: TGTGCCAGCAGTTCCGCGGGACAGTCTGTTAGTGAGCAGTTCTTC
cdr3_aa: CASSSAGQSVSEQFF

clone_size: .
d_call: TRBD2
v_call: TRBV5-1
j_call: TRBJ2-7
cdr3_nt: TGCGCCAGCAGCGCAGCGGGGGGCCTCTTCTACGAGCAGTACTTC
cdr3_aa: CASSAAGGLFYEQYF

clone_size: .
d_call: .
v_call: TRBV24-1
j_call: TRBJ2-1
cdr3_nt: TGTGCCACCAGTGACTCTAGCAATAGCTCCTACAATGAGCATTTCTTC
cdr3_aa: CATSDSSNSSYNEHFF

clone_size: .
d_call: TRBD2
v_call: TRBV28
j_call: TRBJ2-7
cdr3_nt: TGTGCCAGCAGTGCGCGGGAGGCACGGTACTTC
cdr3_aa: CASSAREARYF

clone_size: medium-sized
d_call: .
v_call: TRBV6-2/TRBV6-3
j_call: TRBJ2-5
cdr3_nt: TGTGCCAGCAGTGTTACAAGTTCTGGAACCGAGACCCAGTACTTC
cdr3_aa: CASSVTSSGTETQYF

clone_size: many
d_call: .
v_call: TRBV20-1
j_call: TRBJ2-3
cdr3_nt: TGCAGTGCTCATGAATTAGTGTTCGGCGCAGATACGCAGTATTTT
cdr3_aa: CSAHELVFGADTQYF

clone_size: many
d_call: .
v_call: TRBV20-1
j_call: TRBJ2-3
cdr3_nt: TGCAGTGCCGATCGACAGAGAGGCACAGATACGCAGTATTTT
cdr3_aa: CSADRQRGTDTQYF

clone_size: medium-sized
d_call: TRBD2
v_call: TRBV28
j_call: TRBJ2-3
cdr3_nt: TGTGCCAGCAGGATAAGCGGGAGGGACACAGATACGCAGTATTTT
cdr3_aa: CASRISGRDTDTQYF

clone_size: many
d_call: .
v_call: TRBV28
j_call: TRBJ2-3
cdr3_nt: TGTGCCAGCAGTTTAACGGACACAGATACGCAGTATTTT
cdr3_aa: CASSLTDTDTQYF

clone_size: many
d_call: .
v_call: TRBV5-4
j_call: TRBJ1-1
cdr3_nt: TGTGCCAGCAGCCGGACGGAGAACCCAGGGACTGAAGCTTTCTTT
cdr3_aa: CASSRTENPGTEAFF

clone_size: many
d_call: .
v_call: TRBV11-1
j_call: TRBJ1-1
cdr3_nt: TGTGCCAGCAGCTTAGGGGCGAACACTGAAGCTTTCTTT
cdr3_aa: CASSLGANTEAFF

clone_size: many
d_call: TRBD1
v_call: TRBV6-2/TRBV6-3
j_call: TRBJ2-7
cdr3_nt: TGTGCCAGCACACACCCTTCCTCACGGGCAGGGGGCCTTGGGGAGCAGTACTTC
cdr3_aa: CASTHPSSRAGGLGEQYF

clone_size: few
d_call: TRBD1
v_call: TRBV12-3/TRBV12-4
j_call: TRBJ1-2
cdr3_nt: TGTGCCAGCGGTACAACCACCGGACAGGGGACGAACTTC
cdr3_aa: CASGTTTGQGTNF

clone_size: few
d_call: .
v_call: TRBV20-1
j_call: TRBJ2-1
cdr3_nt: TGCAGTGCTAGAGATCGCCAGTTCAAGGAGCAGTTCTTC
cdr3_aa: CSARDRQFKEQFF

clone_size: many
d_call: TRBD2
v_call: TRBV5-1
j_call: TRBJ2-1
cdr3_nt: TGCGCCAGCAGTTGGGGACTAGCGGGAGACAATGAGCAGTTCTTC
cdr3_aa: CASSWGLAGDNEQFF

clone_size: many
d_call: .
v_call: TRBV3-1
j_call: TRBJ1-2
cdr3_nt: TGTGCCAGCAGCCAGGGAGCCCCTTATGGCTACACCTTC
cdr3_aa: CASSQGAPYGYTF